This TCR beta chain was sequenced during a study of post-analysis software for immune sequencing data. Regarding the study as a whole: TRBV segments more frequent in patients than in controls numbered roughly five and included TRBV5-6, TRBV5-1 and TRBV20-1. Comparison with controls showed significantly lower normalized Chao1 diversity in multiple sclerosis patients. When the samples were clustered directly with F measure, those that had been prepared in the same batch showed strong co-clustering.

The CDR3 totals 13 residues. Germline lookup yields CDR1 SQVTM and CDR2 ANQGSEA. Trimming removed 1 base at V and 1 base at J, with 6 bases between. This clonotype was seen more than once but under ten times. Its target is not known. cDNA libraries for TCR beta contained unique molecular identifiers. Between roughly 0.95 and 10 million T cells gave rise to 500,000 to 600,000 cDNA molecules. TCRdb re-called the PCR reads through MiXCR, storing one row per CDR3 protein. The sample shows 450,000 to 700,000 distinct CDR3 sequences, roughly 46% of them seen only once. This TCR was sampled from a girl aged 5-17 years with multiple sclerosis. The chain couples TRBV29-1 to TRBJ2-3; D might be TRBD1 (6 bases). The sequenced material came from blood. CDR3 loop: CSVEGQGTDTQYF. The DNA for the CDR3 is TGCAGCGTTGAAGGACAGGGCACAGATACGCAGTATTTT.